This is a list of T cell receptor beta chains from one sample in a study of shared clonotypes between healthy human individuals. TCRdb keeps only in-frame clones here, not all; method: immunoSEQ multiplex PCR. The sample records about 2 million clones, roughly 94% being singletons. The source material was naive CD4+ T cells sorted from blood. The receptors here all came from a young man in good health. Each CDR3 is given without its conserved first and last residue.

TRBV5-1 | ASSLEANLYGYT
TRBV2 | ASRRTENTEAF
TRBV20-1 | SARRLGEQY
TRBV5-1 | ASSLGGPSANYGYT
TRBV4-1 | ASSLAGPNEQF
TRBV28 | ASMTSRRYGYT
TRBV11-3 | ASSFSGGNTGELF
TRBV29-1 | SVEQETQY
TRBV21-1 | ASSKDETYDANTEAF
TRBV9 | ASSVGGGGLNTEAF
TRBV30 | AWTFPSSGANVLT